This T cell receptor beta chain was observed in a study of post-analysis software for immune sequencing data (dated by TCRdb to the mid-2010s). Describing the broader study: Disease courses on record covered relapsing-remitting, secondary progressive and progressive-relapsing multiple sclerosis, though some patients had no subtype annotation. A subset of samples was prepared in parallel using single-end sample barcoding, then pooled and co-amplified after Illumina adapter ligation. The multiple sclerosis patient repertoires were compared with some twelve previously published healthy control repertoires from donors aged 6 to 25 years. Results the study describes overall, beyond this receptor: Strong co-clustering of samples prepared in the same batch was shown by direct clustering with F measure, prompting a batch-effect correction. Significantly higher frequencies in patients than in controls were found for about five TRBV segments, including TRBV5-6, TRBV5-1 and TRBV20-1. Compared with controls, multiple sclerosis patients had significantly lower normalized Chao1 diversity, a finding suggesting substantial peripheral T-cell clonal expansion. The control group was slightly older than the multiple sclerosis patient group.

The CDR3, from cysteine to phenylalanine, totals 16 residues. Of the read, only the CDR3 DNA is kept; its 48 bases are in frame from base 1. The germline V gene sets CDR1 to MDHEN and CDR2 to SYDVKM. V is clipped by 0 bases and J by 6 bases, and the sequence between their germline boundaries is 18 bases long. What the time point label conveys for this sample: second blood draw from one MS patient after hematopoietic stem cell transplantation. To demonstrate the VDJtools post-analysis software, TCR beta repertoires were profiled from the peripheral blood of some 12 young patients with multiple sclerosis. The multiple sclerosis patients were children and adolescents between roughly 6 and 15 years of age. This clonotype was observed a handful of times. The specificity of this receptor is unknown. Per-base qualities were not stored, and no clone one base away is much larger. The library was obtained by PCR. Reads for this sample came from an Illumina HiSeq 2500. Unique molecular identifiers were incorporated into TCR beta cDNA libraries to reduce PCR and sequencing biases. Every 1 to 10 million input T cells yielded approximately 500,000 cDNA molecules, meaning each molecule approximated one T cell. The patient libraries were prepared and sequenced with the same protocol used for the earlier healthy control dataset. Samples belonging to the same batch were prepared together, multiplexed and sequenced on a shared HiSeq lane. From the authors' description of their analysis: Raw barcoded reads were processed with MIGEC, and single-read molecular identifier groups were discarded before consensus assembly and CDR3 extraction. Clonotype tables were post-analysed with VDJtools, and diversity was normalized by down-sampling all datasets to the smallest sample size. Repertoire overlap clustering matched CDR3 amino acid but not nucleotide sequences to correct batch-related cross-sample contamination. Using fastp at Q25 and MiXCR, TCRdb reprocessed the public reads and kept productive beta chains. Every CDR3 protein is listed once, alongside the most common genes and DNA of its rows. TCRdb's processing, not the authors' own work, is the source of the V and J calls. Here the sample has 150,000 to 200,000 distinct CDR3 sequences; under 40% occur a single time. The ten most abundant clones make up roughly 28% of the sample.

This sequence originates from a girl under 18 with multiple sclerosis. Donor details come from another sample of the same person, matched by shared clones. Material: blood, obtained after autologous hematopoietic stem cell transplantation. The V gene is TRBV28 and the J gene is TRBJ2-7; the D gene could be TRBD1 or TRBD2, each one agreeing over 5 bases. The CDR3: CASSLCGAASVAEQYF. The base sequence is TGTGCCAGCAGTTTATGCGGGGCCGCATCGGTGGCCGAGCAGTACTTC.